This TCR beta chain was recorded in a study of T cell responses to AZD1222 COVID-19 vaccine. Study observations and caveats: Most donors were white British, females outnumbered males, and clonal diversity was possibly underestimated.

Sequenced by immunoSEQ multiplex PCR; TCRdb stores in-frame clones only, minus some. The sample carries some 130,000 clones, about 93% recorded once. Worth noting for this clone: Its antigen is undetermined.

Sequencing was performed on peripheral blood, taken 28 days after the second AZD1222 dose. This receptor was identified in an adult who received the AZD1222 COVID-19 vaccine.

The CDR3 is CASKPLEHGYTF. CDR3 DNA: TGTGCCAGCAAACCCCTCGAGCATGGCTACACCTTC. V and J are TRBV2 and TRBJ1-2; D call uncertain. The CDR3 length is 12 residues. V shed 7 bases and J shed 6 bases, with 12 bases lying between them. Looked up from germline, CDR1 is SNHLY and CDR2 is FYNNEI.